A selection of T cell receptor beta chains follows, all from one sample in a study of blood T cell repertoires in COVID-19. TCRdb's table, derived via immunoSEQ multiplex PCR, lists solely in-frame clones and lacks some. The table records approximately 500,000 clones, 80% to 90% of them present only once. Material for sequencing was peripheral blood. The receptors derive from a human donor in a cohort sampled during active COVID-19. CDR3s include the opening cysteine and the closing phenylalanine or tryptophan. Each record gives: CDR3 protein, CDR3 DNA, D gene, J gene, clone size, V gene. D genes are given only for firm matches. Size values are once, few and many counts, or a class for expanded clones, and some rows have none.

CDR3aa: CASSLAEGDYGYTF; CDR3nt: TGTGCCAGCAGCTTAGCCGAGGGAGATTATGGCTACACCTTC; d_gene: -; j_gene: TRBJ1-2; abundance: -; v_gene: TRBV7-9
CDR3aa: CAWSVGTSGTGELFF; CDR3nt: TGTGCCTGGAGTGTTGGGACTAGCGGCACCGGGGAGCTGTTTTTT; d_gene: TRBD2; j_gene: TRBJ2-2; abundance: -; v_gene: TRBV30
CDR3aa: CASSGGAPHYGYTF; CDR3nt: TGTGCCAGCAGCGGGGGGGCTCCTCACTATGGCTACACCTTC; d_gene: -; j_gene: TRBJ1-2; abundance: -; v_gene: TRBV25-1
CDR3aa: CASSPGVGGGSGYGYTF; CDR3nt: TGCGCCAGCAGCCCCGGGGTTGGGGGGGGCTCCGGCTATGGCTACACCTTC; d_gene: -; j_gene: TRBJ1-2; abundance: -; v_gene: TRBV5-1
CDR3aa: CASRPGLGGYGYTF; CDR3nt: TGTGCCAGCAGGCCGGGGCTGGGGGGCTATGGCTACACCTTC; d_gene: -; j_gene: TRBJ1-2; abundance: -; v_gene: TRBV28
CDR3aa: CASSARQGQLAEAFF; CDR3nt: TGTGCCAGCAGCGCCAGACAGGGCCAGCTTGCGGAAGCTTTCTTT; d_gene: TRBD1; j_gene: TRBJ1-1; abundance: -; v_gene: TRBV7-3
CDR3aa: CASSFSGTGSNYGYTF; CDR3nt: TGCGCCAGCAGCTTTTCCGGGACAGGGAGTAACTATGGCTACACCTTC; d_gene: TRBD1; j_gene: TRBJ1-2; abundance: once; v_gene: TRBV5-1
CDR3aa: CASSAGTDANYGYTF; CDR3nt: TGTGCCAGCAGCGCCGGGACAGACGCTAACTATGGCTACACCTTC; d_gene: TRBD1; j_gene: TRBJ1-2; abundance: -; v_gene: TRBV2
CDR3aa: CASRPGLAGKTQYF; CDR3nt: TGTGCCAGCAGGCCGGGACTAGCGGGGAAGACCCAGTACTTC; d_gene: TRBD2; j_gene: TRBJ2-5; abundance: -; v_gene: TRBV6-6
CDR3aa: CATSHSGVNEQFF; CDR3nt: TGTGCCACCAGCCACTCAGGGGTCAATGAGCAGTTCTTC; d_gene: -; j_gene: TRBJ2-1; abundance: -; v_gene: TRBV15
CDR3aa: CASSAEGAPMSGYTF; CDR3nt: TGCGCCAGCAGCGCGGAGGGGGCTCCTATGAGCGGCTACACCTTC; d_gene: TRBD1; j_gene: TRBJ1-2; abundance: -; v_gene: TRBV5-1
CDR3aa: CASSFWQGSRDTQYF; CDR3nt: TGTGCCAGCAGTTTTTGGCAAGGGAGTAGAGATACGCAGTATTTT; d_gene: -; j_gene: TRBJ2-3; abundance: -; v_gene: TRBV28
CDR3aa: CASSKTGARSYEQYF; CDR3nt: TGTGCCAGCAGCAAGACAGGGGCCCGCTCCTACGAGCAGTACTTC; d_gene: TRBD1; j_gene: TRBJ2-7; abundance: -; v_gene: TRBV9
CDR3aa: CASSTTPGTSGREMREQFF; CDR3nt: TGTGCCAGTAGTACTACACCTGGGACTAGCGGGAGGGAAATGAGGGAGCAGTTCTTC; d_gene: TRBD2; j_gene: TRBJ2-1; abundance: -; v_gene: TRBV19
CDR3aa: CASSFRPLLAGGGTDTQYF; CDR3nt: TGTGCCAGCAGCTTTCGACCCTTACTAGCGGGAGGGGGCACAGATACGCAGTATTTT; d_gene: TRBD2; j_gene: TRBJ2-3; abundance: -; v_gene: TRBV11-2
CDR3aa: CASSVDPRGTQYF; CDR3nt: TGCGCCAGCAGCGTTGACCCTCGCGGTACGCAGTATTTT; d_gene: -; j_gene: TRBJ2-3; abundance: -; v_gene: TRBV10-2
CDR3aa: CATSARGPRQETQYF; CDR3nt: TGTGCCACCAGTGCGCGGGGGCCCCGCCAAGAGACCCAGTACTTC; d_gene: -; j_gene: TRBJ2-5; abundance: -; v_gene: TRBV24-1
CDR3aa: CASSEFWGLHTEAFF; CDR3nt: TGTGCCAGCAGTGAATTTTGGGGGCTCCACACTGAAGCTTTCTTT; d_gene: -; j_gene: TRBJ1-1; abundance: -; v_gene: TRBV25-1
CDR3aa: CASSALATPETQYF; CDR3nt: TGTGCCAGTAGTGCTCTAGCGACCCCAGAGACCCAGTACTTC; d_gene: -; j_gene: TRBJ2-5; abundance: -; v_gene: TRBV19
CDR3aa: CASRAGTSDNEQFF; CDR3nt: TGTGCCAGCAGGGCCGGGACTAGCGACAATGAGCAGTTCTTC; d_gene: TRBD2; j_gene: TRBJ2-1; abundance: -; v_gene: TRBV2
CDR3aa: CAWSVSPPAGVRDTQYF; CDR3nt: TGTGCCTGGAGTGTAAGTCCCCCAGCGGGAGTCAGGGATACGCAGTATTTT; d_gene: TRBD2; j_gene: TRBJ2-3; abundance: -; v_gene: TRBV30
CDR3aa: CASATGKGGSNQPQHF; CDR3nt: TGTGCCAGCGCAACGGGTAAAGGGGGAAGCAATCAGCCCCAGCATTTT; d_gene: -; j_gene: TRBJ1-5; abundance: many; v_gene: TRBV7-9
CDR3aa: CASSLSPAGHNQPQHF; CDR3nt: TGTGCCAGCAGTCTCTCACCGGCAGGGCACAATCAGCCCCAGCATTTT; d_gene: -; j_gene: TRBJ1-5; abundance: -; v_gene: TRBV28
CDR3aa: CASSQLTGNPNYGYTF; CDR3nt: TGTGCCAGCAGCCAATTGACAGGAAACCCTAACTATGGCTACACCTTC; d_gene: -; j_gene: TRBJ1-2; abundance: -; v_gene: TRBV3-1/TRBV3-2
CDR3aa: CASSDSWEGREPQETQYF; CDR3nt: TGTGCCAGCAGTGACTCCTGGGAGGGCCGAGAGCCTCAAGAGACCCAGTACTTC; d_gene: TRBD2; j_gene: TRBJ2-5; abundance: -; v_gene: TRBV6-4
CDR3aa: CASSSGRSGANVLTF; CDR3nt: TGTGCCAGTAGTTCAGGGAGGTCTGGGGCCAACGTCCTGACTTTC; d_gene: -; j_gene: TRBJ2-6; abundance: few; v_gene: TRBV19
CDR3aa: CASSLGQDFYEQYF; CDR3nt: TGTGCCAGCAGTTTAGGACAAGACTTTTACGAGCAGTACTTC; d_gene: -; j_gene: TRBJ2-7; abundance: -; v_gene: TRBV27
CDR3aa: CASSSAGEIREQYF; CDR3nt: TGTGCCAGCAGCTCTGCGGGAGAAATTAGAGAGCAGTACTTC; d_gene: TRBD2; j_gene: TRBJ2-7; abundance: -; v_gene: TRBV5-4
CDR3aa: CASSPREGDNEQFF; CDR3nt: TGTGCCAGCTCACCTAGGGAGGGGGACAATGAGCAGTTCTTC; d_gene: -; j_gene: TRBJ2-1; abundance: -; v_gene: TRBV18
CDR3aa: CASSESTGKRSYEQYF; CDR3nt: TGCGCCAGCAGTGAGTCGACAGGGAAACGCTCCTACGAGCAGTACTTC; d_gene: TRBD1; j_gene: TRBJ2-7; abundance: -; v_gene: TRBV10-1
CDR3aa: CATSRRTGIMEKLFF; CDR3nt: TGTGCCACCAGCAGGAGAACAGGGATAATGGAAAAACTGTTTTTT; d_gene: -; j_gene: TRBJ1-4; abundance: -; v_gene: TRBV15
CDR3aa: CASSPYGTGLYEQYF; CDR3nt: TGTGCCAGCTCACCGTACGGGACAGGTCTCTACGAGCAGTACTTC; d_gene: TRBD1; j_gene: TRBJ2-7; abundance: -; v_gene: TRBV18
CDR3aa: CASSLRSGVGTEAFF; CDR3nt: TGTGCCAGCAGTCTCAGAAGCGGGGTAGGCACTGAAGCTTTCTTT; d_gene: -; j_gene: TRBJ1-1; abundance: -; v_gene: TRBV28
CDR3aa: CARALIETQYF; CDR3nt: TGTGCCAGGGCCCTCATTGAGACCCAGTACTTC; d_gene: -; j_gene: TRBJ2-5; abundance: once; v_gene: TRBV21-1
CDR3aa: CASSYGTGDTGELFF; CDR3nt: TGTGCCAGCAGTTACGGGACAGGTGACACCGGGGAGCTGTTTTTT; d_gene: TRBD1; j_gene: TRBJ2-2; abundance: -; v_gene: TRBV6-2/TRBV6-3
CDR3aa: CASSNTGTGLYGYTF; CDR3nt: TGTGCCAGCAGCAACACCGGGACAGGCTTGTATGGCTACACCTTC; d_gene: -; j_gene: TRBJ1-2; abundance: few; v_gene: TRBV21-1
CDR3aa: CASSQAQGLWEGNEQFF; CDR3nt: TGTGCCAGCAGCCAAGCCCAAGGACTATGGGAGGGCAATGAGCAGTTCTTC; d_gene: TRBD2; j_gene: TRBJ2-1; abundance: -; v_gene: TRBV3-1/TRBV3-2
CDR3aa: CARRERLAESSSYNEQFF; CDR3nt: TGCGCCAGACGCGAGAGACTAGCGGAATCTTCCTCCTACAATGAGCAGTTCTTC; d_gene: TRBD2; j_gene: TRBJ2-1; abundance: -; v_gene: TRBV10-1
CDR3aa: CAWSVRLAYNEQFF; CDR3nt: TGTGCCTGGAGTGTAAGACTAGCCTACAATGAGCAGTTCTTC; d_gene: -; j_gene: TRBJ2-1; abundance: once; v_gene: TRBV30
CDR3aa: CSVERGAGTGLNTEAFF; CDR3nt: TGCAGCGTTGAAAGGGGGGCCGGGACAGGTCTGAACACTGAAGCTTTCTTT; d_gene: TRBD1; j_gene: TRBJ1-1; abundance: -; v_gene: TRBV29-1
CDR3aa: CASRPPTGVTGELFF; CDR3nt: TGTGCCAGCAGGCCCCCGACAGGGGTCACCGGGGAGCTGTTTTTT; d_gene: TRBD1; j_gene: TRBJ2-2; abundance: few; v_gene: TRBV28
CDR3aa: CASSEDIKAYEQYF; CDR3nt: TGTGCCAGCAGTGAAGACATAAAAGCCTACGAGCAGTACTTC; d_gene: -; j_gene: TRBJ2-7; abundance: -; v_gene: TRBV2